This T cell receptor (beta chain) was recovered during a study of technical replicates of blood from a handful of donors. CDR1 is MDHEN, CDR2 SYDVKM, per germline. CDR3 length: 14 amino acids. V lost 4 bases and J lost 1, with 10 bases in between. The data were produced by immunoSEQ multiplex PCR, yet TCRdb's version contains in-frame clones alone and is incomplete. In the table there are tens of thousands of clones, approximately 96% of which are singletons. The source material was T cells isolated from PBMCs. This sequence joins TRBV28 and TRBJ1-1; weak D call: TRBD1 (6 bases). This clonotype originated in a human donor in good health. CDR3 sequence reads: CASSSTGWNTEAFF. In DNA form, the CDR3 reads TGTGCCAGCAGTTCTACAGGGTGGAACACTGAAGCTTTCTTT. Combining the CDR3 with reference TRBV28 and TRBJ1-1 gives the whole variable domain DVKVTQSSRYLVKRTGEKVFLECVQDMDHENMFWYRQDPGLGLRLIYFSYDVKMKEKGDIPEGYSVSREKKERFSLILESASTNQTSMYLCASSSTGWNTEAFFGQGTRLTVV.